The 21 T cell receptor beta chains presented below share a single source sample, sequenced in a study of OX40 agonist ivuxolimab in advanced cancers. Library preparation employed the immunoSEQ multiplex PCR assay. Sourced from immuneACCESS, this table was stored by TCRdb with only in-frame sequences that have V and J called. A share of the clones is absent; for the studies checked, an unresolved V gene accounts for under half, and the remainder has no known explanation. The sample contains tens of thousands of clones, about 85% of them found a single time. Of the sample, roughly 35% is held by the ten largest clones. The sequences come from CD4+ or CD8+ T cells sorted from blood, collected in a trial of the OX40 agonist ivuxolimab. The receptor set was obtained from an adult with an advanced solid tumor such as melanoma, head and neck, liver or kidney cancer.

This clone was seen once. The chain combines TRBV5-6 with TRBJ2-7; TRBD2 matches at 8 bases. V lost 2 bases to trimming and J lost 3 bases; unmatched junction nucleotides: 10. There are 16 residues in the CDR3. Per germline, CDR1 SGHDT and CDR2 YYEEEE. The CDR3 reads CASSFALLAEGYEQYF. In DNA form, the CDR3 reads TGTGCCAGCAGCTTCGCCTTACTAGCGGAGGGCTACGAGCAGTACTTC.

The rearrangement uses TRBV5-5 and TRBJ1-1, with D possibly matching TRBD1 (5 bases). Germline V lookup: CDR1 SGHKS, CDR2 YYEKEE (reference sequence). The CDR3 is 15 residues long. Trimming took 0 bases from V and 5 from J, leaving 14 bases between them. The CDR3 is CASSLEDNGLTEAFF. The CDR3 region has the DNA TGTGCCAGCAGCTTGGAGGACAACGGATTAACTGAAGCTTTCTTT.

The V and J genes are TRBV19 and TRBJ1-1; D gene uncertain. With 5 bases removed from V and 2 bases from J, the gap between germline ends came to 9 bases. Germline values: CDR1 LNHDA, CDR2 SQIVND (reference sequence). The CDR3 contains 13 residues. The CDR3 bases are TGTGCCAGTAGTCCCCCCCCTAACACTGAAGCTTTCTTT. Residues: CASSPPPNTEAFF.

The chain carries TRBV14 and TRBJ2-7; D uncertain. The germline V and J ends were trimmed by 4 bases and 4 bases, with 8 bases remaining between them. The CDR3 is 12 amino acids. In germline, CDR1 is SGHDN, CDR2 FVKESK. The DNA of the CDR3 is TGTGCCAGCAGCCCCCGTCCTTACGAGCAGTACTTC. Encoded protein: CASSPRPYEQYF.

The rearrangement links TRBV2 to TRBJ2-7; 9 bases match TRBD1. CDR3 length: 15 residues. The trim removed 8 bases at V and 4 bases at J, leaving 12 bases unmatched. Germline CDR1 and CDR2: SNHLY and FYNNEI. In DNA form, the CDR3 reads TGTGCCAGCGACTTTGGGACAGGGAACACTTACGAGCAGTACTTC. It is translated as CASDFGTGNTYEQYF.

The CDR3 DNA reads as TGTGCCAGCATCTCGACAGGCATGGGCACTGAAGCTTTCTTT. Translating it yields CASISTGMGTEAFF. The chain recombines TRBV6-5 with TRBJ1-1; D is possibly TRBD1 (6 bases). V lost 7 bases and J lost 4, with 16 bases in between. The CDR3 extends over 14 amino acids. Per the germline V gene, CDR1 is MNHEY and CDR2 is SVGAGI.

This clone has a single count. The chain recombines TRBV7-9 with TRBJ2-1; D gene uncertain. The germline gives CDR1 SEHNR, CDR2 FQNEAQ (reference sequence). V lost 1 base and J lost 3, with 10 bases in between. This CDR3 region has 15 residues. The CDR3 DNA follows: TGTGCCAGCAGCTTAGTTCCCGGTCTCTACAATGAGCAGTTCTTC. Translated, it gives CASSLVPGLYNEQFF.

The chain has TRBV7-9 and TRBJ1-1, with 7 bases identical to TRBD1. Germline assignment: CDR1 SEHNR and CDR2 FQNEAQ (reference sequence). The CDR3 totals 11 residues. Trimming at V came to 6 bases and at J to 7 bases, leaving 2 bases not matched to a gene. CDR3 DNA sequence: TGTGCCAGCAGGGGACAGCTTGAAGCTTTCTTT. The encoded protein is CASRGQLEAFF. The entire variable domain, with the rest obtained from reference TRBV7-9 and TRBJ1-1, is as follows: DTGVSQNPRHKITKRGQNVTFRCDPISEHNRLYWYRQTLGQGPEFLTYFQNEAQLEKSRLLSDRFSAERPKGSFSTLEIQRTEQGDSAMYLCASRGQLEAFFGQGTRLTVV.

V usage is TRBV19 and J usage is TRBJ2-1; no reliable D call. This CDR3 comprises 11 residues. Germline lookup yields CDR1 LNHDA and CDR2 SQIVND (reference sequence). The germline V and J ends were trimmed by 4 bases and 6 bases, with 4 bases remaining between them. CDR3 region: CASSTGNEQFF. The CDR3 coding sequence is TGTGCCAGTAGTACTGGCAATGAGCAGTTCTTC.

By sample share, this clone is medium-sized. This chain joins TRBV28 and TRBJ2-1; TRBD2 matches at 9 bases. Germline CDR1 and CDR2: MDHEN and SYDVKM. The ends lost 5 bases at V and 6 bases at J; junction bases unmatched: 2. This CDR3 is 13 amino acids long. This CDR3 is CASSVSGGNEQFF. Written as DNA, the CDR3 is TGTGCCAGCAGTGTTAGCGGGGGCAATGAGCAGTTCTTC.

The gene calls are TRBV29-1 and TRBJ2-1; TRBD2 might be the D (7 bases). The CDR3 covers 15 residues. Germline CDR1 and CDR2: SQVTM and ANQGSEA. V lost 1 base and J lost 2, with 12 bases in between. The CDR3 nucleotides are TGCAGCGTTGAAGGAGGGGGACTACCCTACAATGAGCAGTTCTTC. This gives the protein CSVEGGGLPYNEQFF.

V and J are TRBV5-6 and TRBJ1-5, with 10 bases lining up with TRBD1. CDR1 is SGHDT, CDR2 YYEEEE, per germline. V lost 2 bases and J lost 5; bases outside the gene matches: 1. This CDR3 has 14 amino acids. The chain's CDR3 is CASSFGTGDQPQHF. Written as DNA, the CDR3 is TGTGCCAGCAGCTTCGGGACAGGGGATCAGCCCCAGCATTTT.

V gene TRBV7-9 combines with J gene TRBJ1-2; no clear D gene. CDR3 size: 15 residues. Germline V gives CDR1 SEHNR, CDR2 FQNEAQ (reference sequence). V was clipped by 2 bases and J by 0 bases, with 10 bases between them. Here the CDR3 DNA reads TGTGCCAGCAGCTTATCCTTTGGAACTAACTATGGCTACACCTTC. As protein: CASSLSFGTNYGYTF.

V is TRBV6-5 and J is TRBJ2-5, with 11 bases that match TRBD2. The CDR3 covers 14 residues. CDR1 MNHEY and CDR2 SVGAGI come from the germline V gene. Germline trimming cut 5 bases from V and 3 bases from J; bases unmatched to any gene: 2. CDR3 nucleotide sequence: TGTGCCAGCAGTGTGGGACTAGCGGAAGAGACCCAGTACTTC. Translating it yields CASSVGLAEETQYF.

This chain uses TRBV10-2 with TRBJ2-2, with 7 positions matching TRBD2. Germline assignment: CDR1 WSHSY and CDR2 SAAADI. The J segment lost 2 bases and the V segment lost 8 bases, leaving 8 bases of the junction unmatched. CDR3 length equals 15 residues. Written as DNA, the CDR3 is TGCGCCAGCGCTGGCGGGGGACTCAACACCGGGGAGCTGTTTTTT. Protein product: CASAGGGLNTGELFF.

The chain is built from TRBV5-5 and TRBJ2-3; TRBD2 aligns across 9 bases. This CDR3 is 15 amino acids long. Germline loops: CDR1 SGHKS, CDR2 YYEKEE (reference sequence). Trimming removed 7 bases from V and 0 bases from J; junction bases left unmatched: 6. In DNA, the CDR3 is TGTGCCAGCCGTAGCGGGAGCTTTAGCACAGATACGCAGTATTTT. Its translation: CASRSGSFSTDTQYF.

This clone came up once. This chain joins TRBV4-2 and TRBJ1-2, with D unclear. The V gene's germline CDR1 is LGHNA and CDR2 YNFKEQ. CDR3 length equals 11 residues. V lost 5 bases and J lost 5, with 6 bases in between. CDR3 in DNA: TGTGCCAGCAGCGCTACTTATGGCTACACCTTC. Translation: CASSATYGYTF.

This chain joins TRBV5-1 and TRBJ2-7; 8 bases line up with TRBD2. Germline lookup yields CDR1 SGHRS and CDR2 YFSETQ. V shed 5 bases, J shed 5 bases, and the junction held 6 bases outside the gene matches. CDR3 length: 13 amino acids. The CDR3 DNA reads TGCGCCAGCAGGGAACGGGAGGGCCACGAGCAGTACTTC. It codes for CASREREGHEQYF.

This chain connects TRBV4-2 to TRBJ2-1; D might be TRBD2 (7 bases). The CDR3 runs to 16 residues. CDR1 is LGHNA and CDR2 is YNFKEQ in the germline V gene. The V gene lost 3 bases and the J gene lost 6 bases, with 18 bases spanning the gap. The CDR3 sequence is CASSQGGPTLANEQFF. CDR3 nucleotides: TGTGCCAGCAGCCAGGGGGGGCCCACGCTGGCCAATGAGCAGTTCTTC.

In its sample, this clone was seen once. The CDR3 nucleotides read TGTGCCAGCAGTTACCGTCAGGGGGCCCCTGAGCAGTACTTC. Translation: CASSYRQGAPEQYF. The chain links TRBV6-5 to TRBJ2-7, with TRBD1 matching over 8 bases. The CDR3 has 14 amino acids. Germline CDR1 MNHEY, CDR2 SVGAGI. With 2 bases clipped from V and 7 bases from J, the junction kept 7 bases outside the gene matches.

J is TRBJ2-7 and V is TRBV27; TRBD1 aligns across 9 bases. The junction had 3 bases not matched to a gene; V was cut back by 4 bases and J by 2 bases. This CDR3 comprises 14 residues. CDR1 and CDR2 from the germline V gene are MNHEY and SMNVEV (reference sequence). DNA of the CDR3: TGTGCCAGCAGTTGGGGACAGGGCCCCTACGAGCAGTACTTC. This translates into CASSWGQGPYEQYF.